This T cell receptor (beta chain) emerged from a study of cytomegalovirus exposure and HLA in healthy donors. Study information: Most genotyped donors, around 86% of some 400, had Caucasian-associated genetic ancestry.

CDR3 length: 15 residues. With 4 bases clipped from V and 5 bases from J, the junction kept 7 bases outside the gene matches. Germline assignment: CDR1 MNHEY and CDR2 SMNVEV (reference sequence). Whole-study results and caveats: Presence/absence analyses assumed roughly uniform sequencing depth across donors. CMV serostatus stood as the only immune exposure information on hand. The classifier reportedly diagnosed cytomegalovirus status with high sensitivity and specificity.

Points on this clone: The antigen remains unidentified.

PCR amplification relied on 60 Vbeta primers (plus 13 Jbeta primers). Repertoires were generated with immunoSEQ multiplex PCR, while TCRdb's copy carries only in-frame clones and drops some. This table has about 140,000 clones, just under 85% appearing once. The material sequenced was PBMCs. J is TRBJ1-4 and V is TRBV27, with TRBD1 identical over 7 bases. The receptor's source is a man in his forties or fifties in good health and CMV-seropositive. CDR3 sequence: CASSSRTGGNEKLFF. CDR3 DNA sequence: TGTGCCAGCAGTTCTCGGACAGGTGGCAATGAAAAACTGTTTTTT. Drawing the rest from reference TRBV27 and TRBJ1-4, the complete variable domain is EAQVTQNPRYLITVTGKKLTVTCSQNMNHEYMSWYRQDPGLGLRQIYYSMNVEVTDKGDVPEGYKVSRKEKRNFPLILESPSPNQTSLYFCASSSRTGGNEKLFFGSGTQLSVL.